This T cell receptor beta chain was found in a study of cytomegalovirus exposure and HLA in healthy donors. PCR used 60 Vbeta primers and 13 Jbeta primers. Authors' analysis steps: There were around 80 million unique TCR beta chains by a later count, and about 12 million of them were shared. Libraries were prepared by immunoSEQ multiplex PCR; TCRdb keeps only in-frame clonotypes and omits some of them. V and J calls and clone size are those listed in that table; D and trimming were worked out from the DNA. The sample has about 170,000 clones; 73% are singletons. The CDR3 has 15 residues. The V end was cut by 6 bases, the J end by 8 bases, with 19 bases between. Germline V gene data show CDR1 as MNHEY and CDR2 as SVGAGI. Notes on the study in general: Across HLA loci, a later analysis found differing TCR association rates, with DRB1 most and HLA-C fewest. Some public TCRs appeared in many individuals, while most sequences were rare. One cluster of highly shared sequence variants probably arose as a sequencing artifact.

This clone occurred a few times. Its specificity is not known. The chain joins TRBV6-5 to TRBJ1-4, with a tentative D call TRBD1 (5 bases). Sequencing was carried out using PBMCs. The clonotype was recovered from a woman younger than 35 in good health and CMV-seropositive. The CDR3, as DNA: TGTGCCAGCAGGCCCGGCGGCAGGGCTGAAGAAAAACTGTTTTTT. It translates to CASRPGGRAEEKLFF.